This TCR beta chain was identified during a study of T cell repertoires in cytomegalovirus infection. Study outcomes and limitations: CMV-specific HLA-C-restricted TCR beta clonotypes dominated the ex vivo response.

Per germline, CDR1 MNHEY and CDR2 SMNVEV (reference sequence). Deletions cut 3 bases from V and 4 bases from J, with 10 bases between. The CDR3 is 15 amino acids. TCRdb processed the reads anew with MiXCR; each CDR3 protein has one entry. The sample lists approximately 260,000 distinct CDR3 sequences, around 20% occurring once. This clonotype was seen only a few times. Antigen specificity is unknown. The sequence was collected from a human donor in good health (CMV status not recorded). Some clones in this sample may be carry-over from other donors' samples. The rearrangement links TRBV27 to TRBJ2-6; D is ambiguous. The sequencing here drew on cultured PBMCs, taken from culture after CMV antigen stimulation. Here the CDR3 DNA reads TGTGCCAGCAGTTTGTATACGTCAGGGGCCAACGTCCTGACTTTC. It specifies CASSLYTSGANVLTF.